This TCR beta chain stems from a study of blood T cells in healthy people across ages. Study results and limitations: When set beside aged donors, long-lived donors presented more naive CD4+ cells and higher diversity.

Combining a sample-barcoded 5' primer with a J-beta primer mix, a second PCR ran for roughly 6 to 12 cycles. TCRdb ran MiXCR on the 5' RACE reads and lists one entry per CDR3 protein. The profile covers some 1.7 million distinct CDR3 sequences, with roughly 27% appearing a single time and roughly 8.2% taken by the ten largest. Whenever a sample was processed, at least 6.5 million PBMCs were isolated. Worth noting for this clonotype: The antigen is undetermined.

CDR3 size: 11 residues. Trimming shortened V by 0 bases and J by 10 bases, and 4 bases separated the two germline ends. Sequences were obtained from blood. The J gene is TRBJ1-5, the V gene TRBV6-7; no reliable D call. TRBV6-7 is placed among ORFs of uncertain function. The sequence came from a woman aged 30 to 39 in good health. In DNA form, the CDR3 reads TGTGCCAGCAGTTACTCGCACCCCCAGCATTTT. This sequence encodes CASSYSHPQHF.